This TCR beta chain was identified during a study of T cell repertoires in cytomegalovirus infection. Study-wide points: Dominating the ex vivo response were HLA-C-restricted CMV-specific TCR beta clonotypes.

TCRdb called the reads again in MiXCR, with one record for every CDR3 protein. Here the sample spans fewer than 350,000 distinct CDR3 sequences, roughly 17% being singletons. V lost 5 bases to trimming and J lost 9 bases, with 16 bases between them. The length of the CDR3 is 14 residues. The V gene's germline CDR1 is SGHTA and CDR2 FQGNSA. This clonotype was found many times. Its antigen is currently unknown. This chain uses TRBV7-2 with TRBJ2-2; maybe TRBD2 (6 bases). Source material: PBMCs. This TCR was recovered from a human donor in good health (CMV status not recorded). Some clones in this sample may be carry-over from other donors' samples. The CDR3 sequence: CASSPLAPFRELFF. The CDR3 coding sequence is TGTGCCAGCAGCCCACTAGCACCCTTCCGGGAGCTGTTTTTT.